This T cell receptor beta chain was profiled in a study of spatial heterogeneity in lung cancer (dated by TCRdb to about 2019). About the study as a whole: Beta-chain transcripts were consistently detected in greater numbers than alpha-chain transcripts, which likely reflected higher beta-chain transcript abundance. In non-small cell lung cancer, the study quantitatively compared TCR alpha and beta repertoires across several tumor regions, matched nontumor lung, and blood. In tumor regions, TCR transcript counts showed a strong correlation with a T cell transcriptional module score derived from matched bulk RNA-seq. Both alpha and beta chains were TCR-sequenced in around 220 tumor regions, roughly 70 matched nontumor lung samples and around 54 PBMC samples obtained at surgery. In the raw uncorrected reads, each unique combination of TCR and UMI appeared more than ten times on average. Nonsynonymous mutation counts, determined by whole-exome sequencing of tumor tissue, were related to TCR repertoire features. On the study overall, not on this receptor specifically: TCR-seq coverage of tumor T cells was estimated to be only around 7.3% for alpha chains and more than 11% for beta chains. Counts of ubiquitous and regional expanded TCRs were found to correlate with counts of ubiquitous and regional nonsynonymous mutations, respectively. Additional single-cell paired TCR alpha and beta sequencing was considered necessary to confirm, at a functional level, the hypothesis that regional TCRs recognize regional mutations. A correlation was observed between the number of expanded intratumoral alpha and beta TCRs and the tumor nonsynonymous mutation count.

The library was produced with 5' RACE. Reads for this sample came from a NextSeq 500. To allow correction of PCR and sequencing errors, the TCR library protocol tagged every TCR cDNA molecule with a unique molecular identifier. On the authors' methods: TCR identification, UMI-based error correction and CDR3 extraction were performed with Decombinator tools. Expanded TCRs were defined as those above a frequency of 2 per 1,000, corresponding to the top 1% of the tumor frequency distribution. Expanded tumor TCRs statistically deemed absent (corrected P<0.05) from at least one tumor region were classed as regional, and all other expanded tumor TCRs were classed as ubiquitous. Renyi diversity was computed with the R vegan package after each repertoire had been subsampled 100 times to 5,000 TCRs. CDR3 similarity networks were built from amino acid triplet string-kernel similarity, with CDR3s being connected when pairwise similarity was above 0.82. TCRdb trimmed public reads at Q25 via fastp, called clones via MiXCR and kept in-frame beta chains. Identical CDR3 protein sequences are pooled into one entry, listed with their most common genes and DNA. Here the V and J calls rest on TCRdb's processing, not on the authors' analysis. The table for this sample lists 2,000 to 2,500 distinct CDR3 sequences; 1.1% of them were counted only once. 21% of the sample comes from the top ten.

Compared with germline, V lacks 7 bases and J lacks 5 bases; bases without a gene match: 8. The CDR3 holds 13 amino acids from the cysteine to the phenylalanine. Only CDR3 DNA is held: 39 bases, read in frame from base 1. The germline V gene yields SQVTM for CDR1 and ANQGSEA for CDR2. The sample's time point label is to be understood as: sample taken at primary tumor resection. The donors were 60 to 80 patients from the lung TRACERx cohort who had early-stage, untreated non-small cell lung cancer. For TCR sequencing, whole RNA was extracted from tumor and nontumor lung tissue, or from cryopreserved PBMC samples, and no cell sorting was done. Only patients for whom sufficient RNA was available from at least two tumor regions were selected for TCR sequencing. Tumor and adjacent nontumor lung specimens were reviewed by a lung pathologist before selection. This clonotype qualifies as medium-sized (0.01 to 0.1%). Its cognate antigen has yet to be identified. Base qualities are not at hand, and no much larger clone is one base apart.

The chain was built from TRBV29-1 and TRBJ2-1, and TRBD1 aligns with 7 junction nucleotides. The receptor comes from a male donor with early-stage non-small cell lung cancer. This material consisted of lung tumor tissue, taken at surgery. The CDR3 region has the sequence CSGARGQNNEQFF. The DNA sequence is given as TGCAGCGGAGCAAGGGGACAGAACAATGAGCAGTTCTTC.